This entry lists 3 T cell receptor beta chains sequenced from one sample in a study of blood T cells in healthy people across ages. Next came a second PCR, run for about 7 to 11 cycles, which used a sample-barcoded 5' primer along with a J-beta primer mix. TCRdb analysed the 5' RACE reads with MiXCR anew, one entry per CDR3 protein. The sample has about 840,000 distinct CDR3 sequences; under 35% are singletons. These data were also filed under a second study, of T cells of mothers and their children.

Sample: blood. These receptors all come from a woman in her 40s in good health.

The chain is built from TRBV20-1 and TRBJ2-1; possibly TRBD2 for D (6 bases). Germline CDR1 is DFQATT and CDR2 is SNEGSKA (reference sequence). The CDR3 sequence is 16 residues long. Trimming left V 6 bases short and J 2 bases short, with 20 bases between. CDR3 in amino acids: CSAPTWGVEAYNEQFF. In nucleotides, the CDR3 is TGCAGTGCGCCTACTTGGGGGGTTGAGGCCTACAATGAGCAGTTCTTC.

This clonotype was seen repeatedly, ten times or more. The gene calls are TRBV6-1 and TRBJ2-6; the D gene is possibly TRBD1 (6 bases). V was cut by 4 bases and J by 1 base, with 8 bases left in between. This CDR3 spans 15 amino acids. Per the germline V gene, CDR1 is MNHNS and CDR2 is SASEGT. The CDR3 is CASSAGDSGANVLTF. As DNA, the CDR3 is TGTGCCAGCAGTGCAGGGGATTCTGGGGCCAACGTCCTGACTTTC.

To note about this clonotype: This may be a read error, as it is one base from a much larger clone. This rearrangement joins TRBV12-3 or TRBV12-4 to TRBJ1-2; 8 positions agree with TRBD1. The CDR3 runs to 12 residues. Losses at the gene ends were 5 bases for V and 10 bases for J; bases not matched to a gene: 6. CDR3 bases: TGTGCCAGCAGTCCGGACAGGGATGACTACACCTTC. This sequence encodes CASSPDRDDYTF.